The 30 T cell receptor beta chains presented below share a single source sample, sequenced in a study of blood T cells in healthy people across ages. For the second PCR, which ran for about 6 to 12 cycles, a sample-barcoded 5' primer and a J-beta primer mix were used. TCRdb itself ran the 5' RACE reads through MiXCR, one entry per CDR3 protein. The sample includes 1.5 million or so distinct CDR3 sequences, about 45% seen only once; the top ten take about 3.8%. The sequenced sample was blood. Receptors were obtained from a woman between 18 and 29 years old in good health.

This chain connects TRBV20-1 to TRBJ2-1, with 7 bases aligning to TRBD2. This CDR3 spans 12 amino acids. Germline CDR1 reads DFQATT; CDR2 reads SNEGSKA (reference sequence). The CDR3: CRTGGSYNEQFF. The CDR3 DNA reads as TGCAGGACGGGGGGCTCCTACAATGAGCAGTTCTTC.

This chain connects TRBV7-9 to TRBJ2-5, with D unclear. The CDR3 consists of 14 residues. Trimming took off 7 bases at V and 1 base at J, with 13 bases between the two ends. CDR1 is SEHNR and CDR2 is FQNEAQ in the germline V gene (reference sequence). CDR3 amino acids: CASTLRVSQETQYF. As DNA, the CDR3 is TGTGCCAGCACCCTACGAGTGTCCCAAGAGACCCAGTACTTC. The entire variable domain, with the rest obtained from reference TRBV7-9 and TRBJ2-5, is as follows: DTGVSQNPRHKITKRGQNVTFRCDPISEHNRLYWYRQTLGQGPEFLTYFQNEAQLEKSRLLSDRFSAERPKGSFSTLEIQRTEQGDSAMYLCASTLRVSQETQYFGPGTRLLVL.

The chain employs TRBV6-5 and TRBJ2-5; the D gene is possibly TRBD1 (5 bases). From germline, CDR1 is MNHEY and CDR2 SVGAGI. Trimming removed 0 bases at V and 2 bases at J, with 13 bases between. CDR3 length equals 16 residues. CDR3 nucleotides: TGTGCCAGCAGTTACTCGACTGCGAAGGGGCAAGAGACCCAGTACTTC. Its protein product is CASSYSTAKGQETQYF.

This clonotype occurred a few times. The rearrangement links TRBV7-9 to TRBJ2-7, with 7 bases that match TRBD2. CDR3 length equals 15 residues. Germline values: CDR1 SEHNR, CDR2 FQNEAQ (reference sequence). V shed 5 bases, J shed 1 base, and the junction held 8 bases outside the gene matches. Here the CDR3 DNA reads TGTGCCAGCAGCCGAGCGGGACTACCGTCCTACGAGCAGTACTTC. It translates to CASSRAGLPSYEQYF.

This chain joins TRBV14 and TRBJ2-1, with D maybe TRBD1 (5 bases). This CDR3 has 15 amino acids. The V end lost 4 bases, the J end lost 5 bases, and 15 bases lay between the germline ends. Germline V CDR1 and CDR2: SGHDN, FVKESK. The CDR3 sequence: CASSRWAGWDNEQFF. The DNA of the CDR3 is TGTGCCAGCAGCCGGTGGGCAGGGTGGGACAATGAGCAGTTCTTC.

J is TRBJ2-1 and V is TRBV7-9; D might be TRBD1 (5 bases). Between the trimmed V and J ends, which lost 5 bases and 0 bases, there was a span of 11 bases. This CDR3 is 15 amino acids long. Germline V CDR1 and CDR2: SEHNR, FQNEAQ (reference sequence). DNA for the CDR3: TGTGCCAGCAGCAGACAGCTAAACTCCTACAATGAGCAGTTCTTC. Encoded protein: CASSRQLNSYNEQFF.

This clonotype has only one observation. This rearrangement joins TRBV6-2 or TRBV6-3 to TRBJ2-3; 9 bases map to TRBD2. CDR1 and CDR2 from the germline V gene are MNHEY and SVGEGT. CDR3 length: 17 residues. V shed 6 bases, J shed 0 bases, and the junction held 10 bases outside the gene matches. The CDR3 protein is CASRLVAGAGSTDTQYF. The CDR3 nucleotides read TGTGCCAGCAGGCTAGTAGCGGGAGCCGGGAGCACAGATACGCAGTATTTT.

The genes are TRBV7-9 and TRBJ1-1; D gene ambiguous. CDR1 and CDR2 from the germline V gene are SEHNR and FQNEAQ (reference sequence). This CDR3 has 12 amino acids. Between the trimmed V and J ends, which lost 5 bases and 8 bases, there was a span of 12 bases. CDR3 bases: TGTGCCAGCAGCCGTCGTCGAGACGAAGCTTTCTTT. Translated: CASSRRRDEAFF.

This sequence joins TRBV12-3 or TRBV12-4 and TRBJ2-3; TRBD2 matches at 8 bases. The ends lost 0 bases at V and 5 bases at J; junction bases unmatched: 7. This CDR3 comprises 16 residues. CDR3 bases: TGTGCCAGCAGTTTAGCGTTCGGGGGGGTAGGAGATACGCAGTATTTT. Translated: CASSLAFGGVGDTQYF.

CDR3 nucleotide sequence: TGCAGCGTTGAAGCCAGCGACAGGGCCAACACCGGGGAGCTGTTTTTT. Protein: CSVEASDRANTGELFF. The chain joins TRBV29-1 to TRBJ2-2; 7 nucleotides align to TRBD1. V lost 1 base and J lost 2; bases outside the gene matches: 7. From germline, CDR1 is SQVTM and CDR2 ANQGSEA. This CDR3 has 16 residues.

The rearrangement joins TRBV25-1 to TRBJ2-3, with 8 bases aligning to TRBD2. The V gene end was trimmed by 5 bases and the J gene end by 2 bases; junction bases not matched to a gene: 12. The CDR3 covers 17 residues. CDR1 and CDR2 from the germline V gene are MGHDK and SYGVNS. The CDR3 spells CASSILASGSFTDTQYF. The CDR3 DNA follows: TGTGCCAGCAGTATCCTAGCTAGCGGGTCTTTCACAGATACGCAGTATTTT.

The sample holds a few counts of this clonotype. This sequence joins TRBV6-5 and TRBJ1-1; D is unresolved. The CDR3 consists of 14 residues. V lost 6 bases to trimming and J lost 2 bases, with 13 bases between them. Germline CDR1 is MNHEY and CDR2 is SVGAGI. Written as DNA, the CDR3 is TGTGCCAGCAGCCCTTCCCGGGGTAACACTGAAGCTTTCTTT. Its protein product is CASSPSRGNTEAFF.

This clonotype has just a few counts. The chain couples TRBV7-9 to TRBJ2-3; tentatively, D is TRBD2 (5 bases). The germline V gene has CDR1 SEHNR and CDR2 FQNEAQ (reference sequence). The CDR3 totals 12 residues. CDR3 nucleotide sequence: TGTGCTTCCCCCAAGAGGGCTGGTACGCAGTATTTT. This encodes CASPKRAGTQYF.

This clonotype was seen a handful of times. The V and J genes are TRBV5-5 and TRBJ1-2; possibly TRBD1 for D (6 bases). The germline gives CDR1 SGHKS, CDR2 YYEKEE (reference sequence). The CDR3 sequence is 15 residues long. V gave up 4 bases and J gave up 4 bases, with 17 bases separating them. CDR3 nucleotide sequence: TGTGCCAGCAGCGGCCCTGTCGGACAGTCCTATGGCTACACCTTC. This sequence encodes CASSGPVGQSYGYTF.

This clonotype was counted a few times. The chain is built from TRBV29-1 and TRBJ2-7, with 11 bases aligning to TRBD2. Losses at the gene ends were 4 bases for V and 4 bases for J; bases not matched to a gene: 3. The CDR3 spans 13 residues. CDR1 is SQVTM, CDR2 ANQGSEA, per germline. The CDR3 region has the DNA TGCAGCGTTGTAGCTAGCGGGAGGTACGAGCAGTACTTC. This sequence encodes CSVVASGRYEQYF.

This clonotype was seen a few times. The rearrangement links TRBV4-3 to TRBJ2-5; 10 bases align to TRBD2. V shed 4 bases, J shed 2 bases, and the junction held 7 bases outside the gene matches. The CDR3 sequence is 16 residues long. Per the germline V gene, CDR1 is LGHNA and CDR2 is YSLEER. The CDR3 here is CASSLVSGGRQETQYF. CDR3 DNA sequence: TGCGCCAGCAGCCTAGTTAGCGGGGGGCGACAAGAGACCCAGTACTTC.

J is TRBJ2-5 and V is TRBV29-1, with D uncertain. The tail of the sequence fits TRBJ2-7 better, so the J call may be wrong. Germline V lookup: CDR1 SQVTM, CDR2 ANQGSEA. The CDR3 is made up of 11 amino acids. CDR3 DNA sequence: TGCAGCGTTGAGAAGGGCCACGAGCAGTACTTC. Translation: CSVEKGHEQYF.

This clonotype was seen more than once but under ten times. The chain joins TRBV7-8 to TRBJ1-4; no clear D gene. Germline CDR1 is SGHVS and CDR2 is FQNEAQ. The CDR3 runs 16 residues. Trimming removed 5 bases at V and 0 bases at J, with 13 bases between. CDR3 coding DNA: TGTGCCAGCAGCCCCGATTCAAGGGCAACTAATGAAAAACTGTTTTTT. This sequence encodes CASSPDSRATNEKLFF.

This chain connects TRBV5-6 to TRBJ1-6; maybe TRBD1 (6 bases). The CDR3 spans 14 residues. Germline V CDR1 and CDR2: SGHDT, YYEEEE. Trimming pared 0 bases from V and 9 bases from J, leaving 10 bases between. The CDR3 sequence is CASSLGGTSSPLHF. The CDR3 nucleotides are TGTGCCAGCAGCTTGGGTGGGACAAGTTCACCCCTCCACTTT. Using reference TRBV5-6 and TRBJ1-6 for the parts outside the CDR3, the full variable domain is DAGVTQSPTHLIKTRGQQVTLRCSPKSGHDTVSWYQQALGQGPQFIFQYYEEEERQRGNFPDRFSGHQFPNYSSELNVNALLLGDSALYLCASSLGGTSSPLHFGNGTRLTVT.

The gene calls are TRBV24-1 and TRBJ2-5; D is possibly TRBD1 or TRBD2 (5 bases each). The CDR3 runs to 14 residues. CDR1 and CDR2 (germline): KGHDR, SFDVKD. Trimming stripped 10 bases from V and 6 bases from J, with 20 bases between. CDR3 coding DNA: TGTGCCACTTCTGAGGGGCCCGGCGGAAAGACCCAGTACTTC. Its translation: CATSEGPGGKTQYF.

With regard to this clonotype: At one end the junction does not follow the germline gene, possibly because of a read error. The J gene is TRBJ2-7, the V gene TRBV7-7, with D possibly TRBD1 on 5 matching bases. CDR1 is SSHAT and CDR2 is FNYEAQ in the germline V gene (reference sequence). This CDR3 region has 13 residues. For the CDR3, the DNA is TGTGCTAGCAGCCAGACGACAGTAAATGAGCAGTACTTC. Its protein is CASSQTTVNEQYF.

The chain is built from TRBV6-5 and TRBJ2-4; 7 bases agree with TRBD1. The J call is doubtful: the DNA matches TRBJ2-7 better. This CDR3 region has 14 residues. Germline V gene lookup returns CDR1 MNHEY and CDR2 SVGAGI. The CDR3: CASSDRTGDNEQYF. The CDR3 nucleotides are TGTGCCAGCAGCGACCGTACAGGGGATAACGAGCAGTACTTC.

For this clonotype: Given the absence of the conserved phenylalanine or tryptophan at the CDR3 end, a read error is likely. The DNA is left out, because the CDR3 cannot be placed on it with certainty; the CDR3 is given as TCRdb lists it. The chain employs TRBV7-9 and TRBJ1-1. Germline V gives CDR1 SEHNR, CDR2 FQNEAQ (reference sequence). 15 amino acids form the CDR3, both terminal residues included. CDR3 sequence: CASNSKDPMNTEDFV.

There are a few counts of this clonotype. The chain uses TRBV6-1 and TRBJ1-6; D is perhaps TRBD1 (5 bases). V lost 4 bases, J lost 8 bases, and 15 bases lay in between. The CDR3 has 15 residues. Germline V gives CDR1 MNHNS, CDR2 SASEGT. The CDR3 bases are TGTGCCAGCAGTGTGCAAAAGGGGTTAGATTCACCCCTCCACTTT. It translates to CASSVQKGLDSPLHF.

This clonotype appeared a few times. The J gene is TRBJ2-3, the V gene TRBV7-9, with 9 bases aligning to TRBD2. Germline loops: CDR1 SEHNR, CDR2 FQNEAQ (reference sequence). V dropped 3 bases and J dropped 6; count of bases not matched to a gene: 7. This CDR3 has 15 amino acids. CDR3 amino acids: CASSFASGIGDTQYF. The CDR3 coding sequence is TGTGCCAGCAGCTTCGCTAGCGGGATAGGTGATACGCAGTATTTT.

DNA of the CDR3: TGTGCCAGCAGCTCCCGACTAGCGATCTACAATGAGCAGTTCTTC. Protein sequence: CASSSRLAIYNEQFF. V is TRBV7-9 and J is TRBJ2-1; 8 nucleotides line up with TRBD2. The CDR3 runs 15 residues. The junction had 5 bases not matched to a gene; V was cut back by 4 bases and J by 3 bases. The germline V gene encodes CDR1 SEHNR and CDR2 FQNEAQ (reference sequence).

This sequence joins TRBV7-9 and TRBJ1-2; no reliable D call. Germline CDR1 reads SEHNR; CDR2 reads FQNEAQ (reference sequence). The CDR3 is made up of 14 amino acids. The V end was cut by 1 base, the J end by 4 bases, with 10 bases between. The CDR3 nucleotides are TGTGCCAGCAGCTTAGTCCGGGCCGGCTATGGCTACACCTTC. This translates into CASSLVRAGYGYTF.

The rearrangement joins TRBV2 to TRBJ2-1; 7 bases are shared with TRBD2. Losses at the gene ends were 4 bases for V and 1 base for J; bases not matched to a gene: 4. This CDR3 spans 15 amino acids. Per the germline V gene, CDR1 is SNHLY and CDR2 is FYNNEI. The CDR3 nucleotides are TGTGCCAGCAGTGGTGGACTAGAGTCCTACAATGAGCAGTTCTTC. Translation gives CASSGGLESYNEQFF.

This clonotype was picked up many times. This chain joins TRBV7-9 and TRBJ2-4; 11 bases fit TRBD2. Germline values: CDR1 SEHNR, CDR2 FQNEAQ (reference sequence). Trimming took 0 bases from V and 2 from J; bases not matched to a gene: 9. The CDR3 contains 19 residues. CDR3 residues: CASSLAGSGRAKTKNIQYF. CDR3 coding DNA: TGTGCCAGCAGCTTAGCGGGTAGCGGGAGGGCGAAGACCAAAAACATTCAGTACTTC.

The sample holds a few counts of this clonotype. The chain couples TRBV7-9 to TRBJ2-7, with TRBD1 matching 7 bases. CDR1 and CDR2 from the germline V gene are SEHNR and FQNEAQ (reference sequence). V lost 5 bases and J lost 2; bases outside the gene matches: 6. This CDR3 has 14 residues. The CDR3 nucleotides are TGTGCCAGCAGCCAAGGGACAGTCACCTACGAGCAGTACTTC. Residues: CASSQGTVTYEQYF.